The rows below give T cell receptor beta chains drawn from one sample of a study of CD8+ T cells in alopecia areata. Sequenced by immunoSEQ multiplex PCR; TCRdb stores in-frame clones only, minus some. The sample yields 90,000 to 120,000 clones, roughly 84% seen once. The sample here was CD8+ T cells sorted from blood, taken at week 24, from a patient treated with tofacitinib. These receptor sequences come from a human donor with alopecia areata. CDR3s include the opening cysteine and the closing phenylalanine or tryptophan. Fields, in order: D gene, clone size, J gene, V gene, CDR3 protein, CDR3 DNA. A D gene is named only where the DNA matches it firmly. Clone sizes are given selectively: once, few, many, or a class where the clone is expanded.

TRBD1,-,TRBJ2-3,TRBV10-2,CASGKTGVDTQYF,TGCGCCAGCGGGAAGACAGGGGTAGATACGCAGTATTTT
-,-,TRBJ2-7,TRBV2,CASTPGITYEQYF,TGTGCCAGCACCCCCGGCATCACCTACGAGCAGTACTTC
-,few,TRBJ2-7,TRBV7-8,CASSDPTGAVHEQYF,TGTGCCAGCAGCGACCCGACAGGAGCTGTCCACGAGCAGTACTTC
-,-,TRBJ2-7,TRBV7-2,CASSLGIGAYEQYF,TGTGCCAGCAGCTTAGGCATCGGGGCCTACGAGCAGTACTTC
TRBD1,-,TRBJ2-5,TRBV27,CASRIRGQQETQYF,TGTGCCAGCAGAATTCGGGGACAGCAAGAGACCCAGTACTTC
TRBD2,few,TRBJ2-5,TRBV2,CASSDPVAGGLAETQYF,TGTGCCAGCAGTGACCCCGTAGCGGGGGGACTCGCAGAGACCCAGTACTTC
TRBD2,-,TRBJ2-5,TRBV5-1,CASSLEAGRQETQYF,TGCGCCAGCAGCTTGGAAGCGGGGCGCCAAGAGACCCAGTACTTC
TRBD2,-,TRBJ2-1,TRBV4-2,CASSQEWGGFHNEQFF,TGTGCCAGCAGCCAAGAGTGGGGGGGATTTCACAATGAGCAGTTCTTC
-,-,TRBJ2-4,TRBV7-9,CASSLAKNIQYF,TGTGCCAGCAGCTTAGCAAAAAACATTCAGTACTTC
TRBD1,-,TRBJ2-3,TRBV5-1,CASSLRQGPDTQYF,TGCGCCAGCAGCTTGAGACAGGGACCAGATACGCAGTATTTT
-,-,TRBJ2-5,TRBV4-1,CASSQDVATPQETQYF,TGCGCCAGCAGCCAAGATGTGGCTACTCCCCAAGAGACCCAGTACTTC
-,few,TRBJ2-2,TRBV6-1,CASRPPGANTGELFF,TGTGCCAGCAGGCCCCCGGGGGCGAACACCGGGGAGCTGTTTTTT
-,-,TRBJ1-1,TRBV7-9,CASSPGIRGTEAFF,TGTGCCAGCAGCCCCGGGATCCGGGGGACTGAAGCTTTCTTT
-,-,TRBJ2-7,TRBV19,CASSGTQAYEQYF,TGTGCCAGTAGTGGGACCCAAGCCTACGAGCAGTACTTC
-,-,TRBJ2-2,TRBV7-9,CASSSNTGELFF,TGTGCCAGCAGCTCTAACACCGGGGAGCTGTTTTTT
TRBD2,-,TRBJ2-1,TRBV15,CATSRRGAIYNEQFF,TGTGCCACCAGCAGGCGGGGGGCCATTTACAATGAGCAGTTCTTC
-,-,TRBJ2-1,TRBV19,CASSIAEGGNGQFF,TGTGCCAGTAGTATAGCGGAAGGTGGGAATGGGCAGTTCTTC
-,-,TRBJ2-2,TRBV2,CASSDWGPPDTGELFF,TGTGCCAGCAGTGATTGGGGGCCCCCGGACACCGGGGAGCTGTTTTTT
-,few,TRBJ1-1,TRBV4-3,CASSLGRSNSEAFF,TGCGCCAGCAGCCTGGGACGGTCGAACAGTGAAGCTTTCTTT
-,few,TRBJ1-1,TRBV5-1,CASSWRGEDTEAFF,TGCGCCAGCAGCTGGAGGGGGGAGGACACTGAAGCTTTCTTT
-,-,TRBJ2-1,TRBV19,CASKRWNEQFF,TGTGCCAGTAAGCGGTGGAATGAGCAGTTCTTC
-,-,TRBJ2-1,TRBV4-2,CASSHVTARTYNEQFF,TGTGCCAGCAGCCATGTAACCGCCCGCACCTACAATGAGCAGTTCTTC
-,few,TRBJ2-5,TRBV23-1,CASSQSPGRREYF,TGCGCCAGCAGTCAATCTCCGGGCAGGCGGGAATACTTC
-,-,TRBJ2-1,TRBV7-9,CASKGGGASSYNEQFF,TGTGCCAGCAAAGGGGGGGGCGCCAGCTCCTACAATGAGCAGTTCTTC
TRBD1,-,TRBJ1-2,TRBV7-9,CASRGQGENGYTF,TGTGCCAGCAGGGGACAGGGAGAGAATGGCTACACCTTC
TRBD1,-,TRBJ2-3,TRBV7-6,CASSPIQGAPLADTQYF,TGTGCCAGCAGCCCCATCCAGGGGGCACCCCTAGCAGATACGCAGTATTTT
-,-,TRBJ2-5,TRBV7-8,CASSPQLRQETQYF,TGTGCCAGCAGCCCACAGCTGAGACAAGAGACCCAGTACTTC
-,-,TRBJ2-3,TRBV29-1,CSVPGVALGDTQYF,TGCAGCGTTCCAGGGGTAGCGTTAGGAGATACACAGTATTTT
-,once,TRBJ2-1,TRBV6-5,CASGWAGENEQFF,TGTGCCAGCGGGTGGGCAGGGGAGAATGAGCAGTTCTTC
-,-,TRBJ2-3,TRBV27,CASSFLPDTQYF,TGTGCCAGCAGTTTCCTCCCAGATACGCAGTATTTT
-,once,TRBJ2-7,TRBV6-1,CASREPTSHYNYEQYF,TGTGCCAGCAGAGAACCGACCAGTCATTATAACTACGAGCAGTACTTC
TRBD1,-,TRBJ1-2,TRBV7-9,CASSPGQGVSNYGYTF,TGTGCCAGCAGCCCGGGACAGGGAGTATCTAACTATGGCTACACCTTC
-,-,TRBJ2-1,TRBV29-1,CSVEVDEWIHEQFF,TGCAGCGTTGAAGTCGACGAATGGATTCATGAGCAGTTCTTC
TRBD2,-,TRBJ2-4,TRBV27,CASRTGLAGGSIQYF,TGTGCCAGCAGAACGGGACTAGCGGGGGGCAGCATTCAGTACTTC
TRBD2,few,TRBJ2-3,TRBV4-3,CASSQGTLAGGPEDTQYF,TGCGCCAGCAGCCAAGGGACATTAGCGGGGGGGCCGGAAGATACGCAGTATTTT
TRBD1,-,TRBJ2-7,TRBV4-3,CASSQDSGQGGNEQYF,TGCGCCAGCAGCCAAGATAGTGGACAGGGGGGGAACGAGCAGTACTTC
TRBD1,-,TRBJ1-2,TRBV7-9,CASSLGQIYGYTF,TGTGCCAGCAGCCTGGGACAGATCTATGGCTACACCTTC
TRBD1,once,TRBJ1-1,TRBV5-1,CASSPQGGSTEAFF,TGCGCCAGCAGCCCACAGGGGGGATCCACTGAAGCTTTCTTT
-,once,TRBJ1-1,TRBV5-1,CASSLGQALMAEAFF,TGCGCCAGCAGCTTGGGTCAGGCGTTGATGGCTGAAGCTTTCTTT
TRBD2,-,TRBJ2-7,TRBV4-3,CASSHSTSGDGQYF,TGCGCCAGCAGCCATTCGACTAGCGGGGACGGGCAGTACTTC
TRBD1,-,TRBJ2-7,TRBV4-1,CASSSGQPPYEQYF,TGCGCCAGCAGCTCGGGACAGCCTCCCTACGAGCAGTACTTC
TRBD2,few,TRBJ2-3,TRBV7-2,CASSPRTSGVTDTQYF,TGTGCCAGCAGCCCCAGGACTAGCGGGGTTACAGATACGCAGTATTTT
-,once,TRBJ1-2,TRBV30,CAWRGAADYGYTF,TGTGCCTGGAGGGGTGCTGCTGACTATGGCTACACCTTC
TRBD2,-,TRBJ2-7,TRBV19,CASSPSGSSYEQYF,TGTGCCAGTAGTCCTAGCGGGAGCTCCTACGAGCAGTACTTC
-,-,TRBJ1-6,TRBV4-1,CASSQERGNNSPLHF,TGCGCCAGCAGCCAAGAGAGGGGTAATAATTCACCCCTCCACTTT
TRBD2,-,TRBJ2-1,TRBV13,CASSFGGGGSYNEQFF,TGTGCCAGCAGCTTTGGCGGGGGTGGCTCCTACAATGAGCAGTTCTTC
-,few,TRBJ2-3,TRBV7-2,CASSSDPTDTQYF,TGTGCCAGCAGCTCAGATCCCACAGATACGCAGTATTTT
-,-,TRBJ2-3,TRBV5-5,CASSLVLDYPDTQYF,TGTGCCAGCAGCTTGGTTTTAGACTATCCAGATACGCAGTATTTT
TRBD2,-,TRBJ2-5,TRBV7-9,CASSFPTSGEETQYF,TGTGCCAGCAGCTTCCCGACTAGCGGGGAGGAGACCCAGTACTTC
TRBD2,-,TRBJ2-3,TRBV27,CASSSAGLAATDTQYF,TGTGCCAGCAGTTCTGCTGGACTAGCGGCCACAGATACGCAGTATTTT
TRBD1,-,TRBJ1-2,TRBV4-2,CASSQPGQGNYGYTF,TGTGCCAGCAGCCAACCAGGACAGGGGAACTATGGCTACACCTTC
-,-,TRBJ1-6,TRBV7-9,CASSPPPGANSPLHF,TGTGCCAGCAGCCCACCCCCAGGGGCCAATTCACCCCTCCACTTT
TRBD2,few,TRBJ2-3,TRBV27,CASTHLGRGAPDTQYF,TGTGCCAGCACCCACCTTGGGCGGGGGGCACCAGATACGCAGTATTTT
TRBD1,-,TRBJ1-1,TRBV6-9,CASSPRGPGENTEAFF,TGTGCCAGCAGTCCTAGGGGGCCGGGAGAGAACACTGAAGCTTTCTTT
-,-,TRBJ1-2,TRBV9,CASSGRSGWGYGYTF,TGTGCCAGCAGCGGGCGCTCTGGTTGGGGGTATGGCTACACCTTC
TRBD1,-,TRBJ1-1,TRBV7-9,CASSFGQGANTEAFF,TGTGCCAGCAGCTTTGGACAGGGAGCCAACACTGAAGCTTTCTTT
TRBD2,-,TRBJ2-5,TRBV7-9,CASSFSGGSRETQYF,TGTGCCAGCAGCTTTAGCGGGGGATCAAGGGAGACCCAGTACTTC
TRBD1,-,TRBJ1-2,TRBV29-1,CSVGTGGPTNYGYTF,TGCAGCGTGGGGACAGGGGGCCCTACTAACTATGGCTACACCTTC
TRBD1,-,TRBJ2-1,TRBV10-3,CAISPGTGFDERLF,TGTGCCATCAGCCCCGGGACAGGGTTTGATGAGCGGCTCTTC
-,few,TRBJ1-5,TRBV19,CASSIGGTNQPQHF,TGTGCCAGTAGTATTGGAGGGACCAATCAGCCCCAGCATTTT